This T cell receptor beta chain appears in the sequencing data of a study of regulatory T cells in long-lasting Graves disease. Study conclusions and caveats: Favored gene segments in persistent disease were TRBV28, TRBJ1-2 and TRBJ2-5.

The time point is: newly diagnosed GD, antithyroid drugs for less than 3 months. PBMC-extracted RNA yielded the TCR library. Combining iRepertoire HTBI primers with Arm-PCR of CDR3 regions, the authors built TCR beta libraries. TCRdb re-derived calls from the multiplex PCR reads in MiXCR, one entry per CDR3 protein. The data hold about 420,000 distinct CDR3 sequences, with about 16% observed a single time. Regarding this clonotype: Antigen specificity is unknown.

The CDR3 spans 15 residues. V gave up 6 bases and J gave up 1 base; unmatched junction bases: 7. The germline V gene encodes CDR1 MDHEN and CDR2 SYDVKM. These sequences were also reported in another study, on T cells in Graves' hyperthyroidism and ophthalmopathy. That report adds: Initially, a first-round RT-PCR of the TCR CDR3 employed the HTBI primer set.

The chain couples TRBV28 to TRBJ1-1, with 8 bases identical to TRBD1. The sequencing here drew on peripheral blood mononuclear cells (PBMCs), taken at new diagnosis, from a patient treated with antithyroid drugs. The TCR comes from a woman under 30 with Graves disease. Here the CDR3 reads CASSLTGVENTEAFF. DNA for the CDR3: TGTGCCAGCAGCCTGACAGGGGTGGAGAACACTGAAGCTTTCTTT.